These 21 T cell receptor beta chains share one sample of origin, sequenced in a study of blood T cell repertoires in COVID-19. TCRdb's table, derived via immunoSEQ multiplex PCR, lists solely in-frame clones and lacks some. The sample shows some 300,000 clones, approximately 90% of them seen only once. Sequenced: PBMCs or T cells enriched from blood (not recorded which). The receptors were gathered from a woman aged 60-70 years in a cohort exposed to, infected with or recovered from COVID-19 (not recorded which).

This chain joins TRBV5-1 and TRBJ2-2; the match to TRBD1 covers 11 bases. V dropped 2 bases and J dropped 7; count of bases not matched to a gene: 4. The V gene's germline CDR1 is SGHRS and CDR2 YFSETQ. This CDR3 region has 15 residues. CDR3 amino acids: CASSFGQGAIGELFF. CDR3 coding DNA: TGCGCCAGCAGCTTCGGACAGGGGGCTATCGGGGAGCTGTTTTTT.

This clone appeared once. The V gene is TRBV4-1, the J gene TRBJ1-1; D perhaps matches TRBD1 (5 bases). This CDR3 contains 15 residues. V gave up 4 bases and J gave up 2 bases, with 14 bases separating them. In germline, CDR1 is MGHRA, CDR2 YSYEKL. The CDR3 sequence: CASSPGSTANTEAFF. The DNA of the CDR3 is TGCGCCAGCAGCCCAGGATCGACAGCAAACACTGAAGCTTTCTTT.

This chain connects TRBV30 to TRBJ1-5, with D possibly matching TRBD1 (5 bases). V shed 2 bases and J shed 2 bases, with 16 bases lying between them. Germline loops: CDR1 GTSNPN, CDR2 SVGIG (reference sequence). The CDR3 length is 16 residues. Written as DNA, the CDR3 is TGTGCCTGGAGTAGAGGGGAGGGCATCGGCAATCAGCCCCAGCATTTT. It yields the protein CAWSRGEGIGNQPQHF.

The V call is TRBV19, the J call TRBJ2-3, with D perhaps matching TRBD1 (6 bases). The ends were cut back, 4 bases at V and 6 bases at J, with 14 bases in the middle. The CDR3 has 14 amino acids. In germline, CDR1 is LNHDA, CDR2 SQIVND (reference sequence). The CDR3 protein is CASSTNRDWDTQYF. The CDR3 DNA is TGTGCCAGTAGTACCAACAGGGATTGGGATACGCAGTATTTT.

Comments on this clone: A read error is possible here, since a much larger clone lies one base away. The V call is TRBV28, the J call TRBJ1-1; TRBD1 matches 8 bases. This CDR3 is 13 amino acids long. Germline V lookup: CDR1 MDHEN, CDR2 SYDVKM. V gave up 4 bases and J gave up 4 bases; unmatched junction bases: 2. CDR3 sequence reads: CASSSGGPTEAFF. CDR3 bases: TGTGCCAGCAGTTCAGGGGGCCCCACTGAAGCTTTCTTT.

The J gene is TRBJ2-2, the V gene TRBV18; 13 bases agree with TRBD2. The junction had 10 bases not matched to a gene; V was cut back by 5 bases and J by 4 bases. Germline V lookup: CDR1 KGHSH, CDR2 LQKENI. The length of the CDR3 is 18 residues. The CDR3 DNA reads TGTGCCAGCTCAAACGGACTAGCGGGAGTCCCGAGCACCGGGGAGCTGTTTTTT. It specifies CASSNGLAGVPSTGELFF.

The chain recombines TRBV15 with TRBJ1-4, with 9 positions matching TRBD1. V gave up 0 bases and J gave up 8 bases; unmatched junction bases: 7. There are 16 residues in the CDR3. Germline CDR1 LNHNV, CDR2 YYDKDF (reference sequence). The CDR3 DNA reads TGTGCCACCAGCAGAGATGTGGGACAGGGCAGGGAAAAACTGTTTTTT. Amino acid sequence: CATSRDVGQGREKLFF.

V is TRBV6-6 and J is TRBJ1-5; 7 bases agree with TRBD1. This CDR3 comprises 14 residues. Losses at the gene ends were 3 bases for V and 4 bases for J; bases not matched to a gene: 3. Germline V CDR1 and CDR2: MNHNY, SVGAGI (reference sequence). The chain's CDR3 is CASSYGDSNQPQHF. The CDR3 nucleotides read TGTGCCAGCAGTTATGGGGACAGTAATCAGCCCCAGCATTTT.

V and J are TRBV6-4 and TRBJ1-1; D possibly corresponds to TRBD1 (5 bases). V was cut by 4 bases and J by 3 bases, with 12 bases left in between. CDR1 and CDR2 (germline): MRHNA, SNTAGT. The CDR3 loop spans 14 amino acids. The CDR3 nucleotides read TGTGCCAGCAGTGCCAGGGAAGGGGACACTGAAGCTTTCTTT. This sequence encodes CASSAREGDTEAFF.

This chain links TRBV5-1 with TRBJ1-1; TRBD1 aligns across 8 bases. The CDR3 length is 13 residues. With 3 bases clipped from V and 6 bases from J, the junction kept 4 bases outside the gene matches. Germline CDR1 and CDR2: SGHRS and YFSETQ. The CDR3 region is CASSSTGGAEAFF. The CDR3 DNA reads as TGCGCCAGCAGCTCCACAGGGGGGGCTGAAGCTTTCTTT.

This chain connects TRBV7-3 to TRBJ2-1, with D possibly TRBD2 on 6 matching bases. Germline-derived CDR1 and CDR2 are SGHTA and FQGTGA. V lost 5 bases and J lost 5, with 13 bases in between. This CDR3 spans 14 amino acids. The CDR3 nucleotides are TGTGCCAGCAGCACCGCGGGACCAAACAATGAGCAGTTCTTC. Its protein product is CASSTAGPNNEQFF. The whole variable domain, filled in from reference TRBV7-3 and TRBJ2-1, reads GAGVSQTPSNKVTEKGKYVELRCDPISGHTALYWYRQSLGQGPEFLIYFQGTGAADDSGLPNDRFFAVRPEGSVSTLKIQRTERGDSAVYLCASSTAGPNNEQFFGPGTRLTVL.

The chain is built from TRBV4-3 and TRBJ2-7; TRBD2 matches at 12 bases. Germline V lookup: CDR1 LGHNA, CDR2 YSLEER. V lost 1 base, J lost 5 bases, and 3 bases stayed unmatched. There are 15 residues in the CDR3. CDR3 nucleotides: TGCGCCAGCAGCCAAGGACTAGCGGGAGCCCACGAGCAGTACTTC. This codes for CASSQGLAGAHEQYF.

This clone appeared a single time. The V call is TRBV6-6, the J call TRBJ2-1, with 13 bases fitting TRBD2. Germline values: CDR1 MNHNY, CDR2 SVGAGI (reference sequence). Germline trimming cut 6 bases from V and 6 bases from J; bases unmatched to any gene: 11. The CDR3 spans 17 residues. The CDR3 DNA reads as TGTGCCAGCAGCCGAAAGGGGCGACTAGCGGGAGGCAATGAGCAGTTCTTC. As protein: CASSRKGRLAGGNEQFF.

V gene TRBV3-1 (or the pseudogene TRBV3-2) combines with J gene TRBJ2-1, with D maybe TRBD1 (7 bases). This CDR3 is 15 amino acids long. V lost 4 bases and J lost 8, with 18 bases in between. Germline values: CDR1 LGHDT, CDR2 YNNKEL (reference sequence). CDR3 nucleotide sequence: TGTGCCAGCAGCCGGCGCAGGGGGAGGAGCGATGAGCAGTTCTTC. Encoded protein: CASSRRRGRSDEQFF.

This clone was observed a handful of times. The rearrangement uses TRBV7-2 and TRBJ2-7; 8 nucleotides match TRBD2. Germline-derived CDR1 and CDR2 are SGHTA and FQGNSA. This CDR3 has 16 residues. The ends lost 6 bases at V and 4 bases at J; junction bases unmatched: 14. DNA of the CDR3: TGTGCCAGCAGGGACCAGGGGTCGGTAGCGGGGTACGAGCAGTACTTC. It encodes CASRDQGSVAGYEQYF.

This clone was detected ten times or more. The chain employs TRBV7-9 and TRBJ2-1; 9 nucleotides line up with TRBD2. Germline-derived CDR1 and CDR2 are SEHNR and FQNEAQ (reference sequence). The CDR3 totals 17 residues. V lost 2 bases to trimming and J lost 8 bases; unmatched junction nucleotides: 13. The CDR3 sequence is CASSLRGRGPSGDEQFF. The CDR3, as DNA: TGTGCCAGCAGCTTACGCGGGAGGGGGCCCAGCGGGGATGAGCAGTTCTTC. Supplemented by reference TRBV7-9 and TRBJ2-1, the full variable domain reads DTGVSQNPRHKITKRGQNVTFRCDPISEHNRLYWYRQTLGQGPEFLTYFQNEAQLEKSRLLSDRFSAERPKGSFSTLEIQRTEQGDSAMYLCASSLRGRGPSGDEQFFGPGTRLTVL.

The rearrangement uses TRBV5-1 and TRBJ2-1, with 9 bases lining up with TRBD2. Germline CDR1 is SGHRS and CDR2 is YFSETQ. This CDR3 is 15 amino acids long. Unmatched junction bases numbered 8, after V lost 4 bases and J lost 6 bases. The CDR3 region has the DNA TGCGCCAGCAGCCTTACCGGGACTAGCATCAATGAGCAGTTCTTC. This sequence encodes CASSLTGTSINEQFF.

The chain joins TRBV6-1 to TRBJ2-1; possibly TRBD2 for D (5 bases). This CDR3 has 15 residues. The V gene lost 2 bases and the J gene lost 9 bases, with 17 bases spanning the gap. CDR1 is MNHNS and CDR2 is SASEGT in the germline V gene. CDR3 coding DNA: TGTGCCAGCAGTGAAAGGAGGAAGGCAGAGGGTGAGCAGTTCTTC. Amino acids: CASSERRKAEGEQFF.

V and J are TRBV4-2 and TRBJ2-1; D remains unclear. Trimming shortened V by 1 base and J by 3 bases, and 13 bases separated the two germline ends. Germline V lookup: CDR1 LGHNA, CDR2 YNFKEQ. CDR3 length: 16 amino acids. CDR3 coding DNA: TGTGCCAGCAGCCAAGTTGAAAGCGCCATCTACAATGAGCAGTTCTTC. This sequence encodes CASSQVESAIYNEQFF.

The chain has TRBV27 and TRBJ2-4; D ambiguous. This CDR3 is built from 19 residues. Trimming took off 2 bases at V and 2 bases at J, with 22 bases between the two ends. The V gene's germline CDR1 is MNHEY and CDR2 SMNVEV (reference sequence). CDR3: CASSLDGPGRSVPKNIQYF. DNA for the CDR3: TGTGCCAGCAGTTTAGATGGGCCAGGTCGGTCGGTTCCCAAAAACATTCAGTACTTC.

The chain carries TRBV18 and TRBJ2-5; 8 bases are shared with TRBD2. J was trimmed by 2 bases and V by 3 bases; bases with no gene match: 2. The germline gives CDR1 KGHSH, CDR2 LQKENI. The CDR3 length is 14 residues. The CDR3 nucleotides are TGTGCCAGCTCACCGCGGGGGGTTCAAGAGACCCAGTACTTC. It specifies CASSPRGVQETQYF.